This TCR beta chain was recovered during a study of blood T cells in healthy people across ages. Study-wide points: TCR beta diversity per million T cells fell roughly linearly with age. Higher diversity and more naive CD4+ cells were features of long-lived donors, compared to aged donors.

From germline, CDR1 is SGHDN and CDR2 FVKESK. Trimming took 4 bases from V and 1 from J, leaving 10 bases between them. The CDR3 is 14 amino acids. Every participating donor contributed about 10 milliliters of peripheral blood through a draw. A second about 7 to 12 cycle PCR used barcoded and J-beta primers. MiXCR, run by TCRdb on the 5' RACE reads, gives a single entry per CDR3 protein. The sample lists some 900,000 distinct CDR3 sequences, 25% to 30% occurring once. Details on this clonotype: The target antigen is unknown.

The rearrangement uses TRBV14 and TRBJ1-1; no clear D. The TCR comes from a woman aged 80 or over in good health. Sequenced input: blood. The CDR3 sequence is CASSPISGNTEAFF. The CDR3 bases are TGTGCCAGCAGCCCCATCTCAGGGAACACTGAAGCTTTCTTT.